This T cell receptor (beta chain) is from a study of cytomegalovirus exposure and HLA in healthy donors. The study's findings and limits: Being productive about 87% or about 30% of the time was typical of most TCR beta V segments in an earlier analysis.

13 Jbeta primers and 60 Vbeta primers were used for the PCR. Some clones are missing from TCRdb's copy, which holds only in-frame ones; the method was immunoSEQ multiplex PCR. The sample comprises 65,000 to 100,000 clones, about 74% of which are singletons, and approximately 3% rests with the top ten. This clone was detected only a few times. Its antigen is undetermined. The CDR3 length is 17 residues. Trimming left V 4 bases short and J 0 bases short, with 19 bases between. CDR1 is WNHNN, CDR2 SYGVQD, per germline (reference sequence). The source is a middle-aged man in good health and CMV-seronegative. The sample comprised PBMCs. J is TRBJ2-7 and V is TRBV10-1, with D perhaps TRBD1 (6 bases). The CDR3: CASSAPPSDRSSYEQYF. DNA for the CDR3: TGCGCCAGCAGTGCCCCCCCCTCTGACAGGAGCTCCTACGAGCAGTACTTC.